This is a list of T cell receptor beta chains from one sample in a study of spatial heterogeneity in lung cancer. TCRdb re-called the 5' RACE reads with MiXCR, one entry per CDR3 protein. The sample lists under 50,000 distinct CDR3 sequences; approximately 5.6% were seen once. The sample consisted of PBMCs, taken at surgery. The receptors were gathered from a female donor with early-stage non-small cell lung cancer. CDR3s include the opening cysteine and the closing phenylalanine or tryptophan.

V gene	J gene	CDR3 protein
TRBV12-3/TRBV12-4	TRBJ1-4	CASSFGGNEKLFF
TRBV7-9	TRBJ2-3	CASSLSGLGGTDTQYF
TRBV15	TRBJ2-2	CATSRDPGGRTGELFF
TRBV2	TRBJ1-2	CASSENPGLFYGYTF
TRBV27	TRBJ2-7	CASKFWSFSYEQYF
TRBV24-1	TRBJ2-6	CATSDPEGANVLTF
TRBV7-3	TRBJ2-3	CASSLGLSHTDTQYF
TRBV27	TRBJ2-7	CASSFTGRYEQYF
TRBV7-9	TRBJ2-3	CASSFTGTDTQYF
TRBV20-1	TRBJ2-7	CSASGGGPYEQYF
TRBV7-6	TRBJ2-7	CASSFSQRGGQYF